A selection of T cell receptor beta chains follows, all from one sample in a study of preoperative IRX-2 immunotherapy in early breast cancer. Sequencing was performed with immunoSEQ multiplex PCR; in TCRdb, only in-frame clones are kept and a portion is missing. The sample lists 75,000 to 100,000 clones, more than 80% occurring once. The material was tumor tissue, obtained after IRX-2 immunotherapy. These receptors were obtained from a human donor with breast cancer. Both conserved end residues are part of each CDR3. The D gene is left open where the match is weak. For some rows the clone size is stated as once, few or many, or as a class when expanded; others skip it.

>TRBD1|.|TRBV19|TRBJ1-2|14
TGTGCCAGTAGTAACCCAGGGGGGCCGGGTGGCTACACCTTC
CASSNPGGPGGYTF
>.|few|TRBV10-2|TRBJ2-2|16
TGCGCCAGCAGTGAACACAGCCCTACGAACACCGGGGAGCTGTTTTTT
CASSEHSPTNTGELFF
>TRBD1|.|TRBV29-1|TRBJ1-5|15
TGCAGCGTTGCCAAGACAGGGGGATACAATCAGCCCCAGCATTTT
CSVAKTGGYNQPQHF
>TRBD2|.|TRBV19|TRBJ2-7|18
TGTGCCAGTAGTGAGATTAGCGGGAAAGATCGTAGGTCGTACGAGCAGTACTTC
CASSEISGKDRRSYEQYF
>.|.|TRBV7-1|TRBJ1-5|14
TGTGCCAGCAGCTTCCGGGACAACAATCAGCCCCAGCATTTT
CASSFRDNNQPQHF
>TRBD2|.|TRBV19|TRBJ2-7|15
TGTGCCAGTAGACCGACTAGCGATTACTCCTACGAGCAGTACTTC
CASRPTSDYSYEQYF
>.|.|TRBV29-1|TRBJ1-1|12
TGCAGCGTTGACCGAGAGGGAACTGAAGCTTTCTTT
CSVDREGTEAFF
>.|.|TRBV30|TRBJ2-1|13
TGTGCCTGGAGCGGGGGCCACGACAATGAGCAGTTCTTC
CAWSGGHDNEQFF
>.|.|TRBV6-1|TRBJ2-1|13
TGTGCCAGCAGTGAAGTGGGAGATCTTGAGCAGTTCTTC
CASSEVGDLEQFF
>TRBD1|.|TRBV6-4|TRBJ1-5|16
TGTGCCAGCAGTGAAGACGTATCAGGGGGCGATCAGCCCCAGCATTTT
CASSEDVSGGDQPQHF
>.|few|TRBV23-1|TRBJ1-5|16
TGCGCCAGCAGTCGAATCCTTCAGGGGCCCAATCAGCCCCAGCATTTT
CASSRILQGPNQPQHF
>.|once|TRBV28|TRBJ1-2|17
TGTGCCAGCAGTTTATTTCTGGGGGCGAGCCTCGATAGTGGCTACACCTTC
CASSLFLGASLDSGYTF
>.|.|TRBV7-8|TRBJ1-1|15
TGTGCCAGCAGCGGGAGGGACGGGTGGATCACTGAAGCTTTCTTT
CASSGRDGWITEAFF
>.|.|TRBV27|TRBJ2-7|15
TGTGCCAGCAGTTTACGGGCGTACCAACCCTACGAGCAGTACTTC
CASSLRAYQPYEQYF
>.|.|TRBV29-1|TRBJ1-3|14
TGCAGCGTATCAGGCCAGAACTCTGGAAACACCATATATTTT
CSVSGQNSGNTIYF
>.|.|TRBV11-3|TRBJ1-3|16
TGTGCCAGCAGCTTGGGGGGAGCATCATGGAGAAACACCATATATTTT
CASSLGGASWRNTIYF
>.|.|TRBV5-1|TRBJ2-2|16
TGCGCCAGCAGCTCAGGACAGGCGGGATACACCGGGGAGCTGTTTTTT
CASSSGQAGYTGELFF
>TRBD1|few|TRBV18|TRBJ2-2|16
TGTGCCAGCTCACAAGGACAGGGGCCGAGCACCGGGGAGCTGTTTTTT
CASSQGQGPSTGELFF
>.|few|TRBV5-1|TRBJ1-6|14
TGCGCCAGCAGCTGGACCTCAGATAATTCACCCCTCCACTTT
CASSWTSDNSPLHF
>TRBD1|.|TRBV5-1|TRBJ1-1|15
TGCGCCAGCAGCCCCCGCACAGGGGAGATATACGAAGCTTTCTTT
CASSPRTGEIYEAFF
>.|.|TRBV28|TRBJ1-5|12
TGTGCCAGCAGTCCCGGGGGGAAACCCCAGCATTTT
CASSPGGKPQHF
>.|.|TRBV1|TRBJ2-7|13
TGCGCCAGCGGGGATACAGGAACCTACGAGCAGTACTTC
CASGDTGTYEQYF
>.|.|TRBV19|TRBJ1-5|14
TGTGCCAGTAGTCGGGGTTGGGGCAATCAGCCCCAGCATTTT
CASSRGWGNQPQHF
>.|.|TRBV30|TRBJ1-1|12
TGTGCCTGGAGCCCTAAGGACAGAGAAGCTTTCTTT
CAWSPKDREAFF
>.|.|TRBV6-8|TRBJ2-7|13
TGTGCCAGCAGTTTAGACCCCGTGGGCGAGCAGTACTTC
CASSLDPVGEQYF
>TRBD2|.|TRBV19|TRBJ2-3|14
TGTGCCAGTAGTAGCGGGAGCGCCACAGATACGCAGTATTTT
CASSSGSATDTQYF
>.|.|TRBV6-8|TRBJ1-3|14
TGTGCCAGCAAGGGGGACCTCTCTGGAAACACCATATATTTT
CASKGDLSGNTIYF
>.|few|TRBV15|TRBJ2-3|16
TGTGCCACCAGCAGATGGGGGACTCTAAGCACAGATACGCAGTATTTT
CATSRWGTLSTDTQYF
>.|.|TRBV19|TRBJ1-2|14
TGTGCCAGTAGTTTGGAATCAACTAACTATGGCTACACCTTC
CASSLESTNYGYTF